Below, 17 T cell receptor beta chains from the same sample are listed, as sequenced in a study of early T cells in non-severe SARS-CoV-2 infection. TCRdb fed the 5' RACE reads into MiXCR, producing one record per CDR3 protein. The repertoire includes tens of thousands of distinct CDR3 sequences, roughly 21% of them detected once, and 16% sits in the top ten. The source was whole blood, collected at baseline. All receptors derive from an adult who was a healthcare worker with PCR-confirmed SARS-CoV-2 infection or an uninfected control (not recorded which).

CDR3 DNA sequence: TGCGCCAGCTGGTCGACCCAGTACTTC. Residues: CASWSTQYF. The chain has TRBV10-1 and TRBJ2-5, with no clear D. Germline V CDR1 and CDR2: WNHNN, SYGVQD (reference sequence). CDR3 length: 9 amino acids. The germline V and J ends were trimmed by 8 bases and 7 bases, with 5 bases remaining between them.

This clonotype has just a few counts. The CDR3 DNA reads as TGTGCCAGCAGCTCCCGGGGCTCCTACGAGCAGTACTTC. Translation gives CASSSRGSYEQYF. The V call is TRBV7-9, the J call TRBJ2-7; D may be TRBD2 (5 bases). The CDR3 spans 13 residues. Germline CDR1 reads SEHNR; CDR2 reads FQNEAQ (reference sequence). V gave up 4 bases and J gave up 0 bases, with 7 bases separating them.

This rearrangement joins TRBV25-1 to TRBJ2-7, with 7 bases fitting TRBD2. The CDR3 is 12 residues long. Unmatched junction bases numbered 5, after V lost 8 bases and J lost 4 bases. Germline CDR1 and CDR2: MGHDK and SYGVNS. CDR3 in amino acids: CASSWEGYEQYF. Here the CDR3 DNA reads TGTGCCAGCTCCTGGGAGGGATACGAGCAGTACTTC.

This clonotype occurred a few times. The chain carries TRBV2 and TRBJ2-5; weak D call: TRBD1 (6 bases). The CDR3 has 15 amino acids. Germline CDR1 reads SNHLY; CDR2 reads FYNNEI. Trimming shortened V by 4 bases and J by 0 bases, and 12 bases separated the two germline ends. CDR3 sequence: CASSVGTPDQETQYF. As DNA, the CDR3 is TGTGCCAGCAGTGTGGGGACACCAGACCAAGAGACCCAGTACTTC. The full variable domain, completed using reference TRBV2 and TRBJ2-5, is EPEVTQTPSHQVTQMGQEVILRCVPISNHLYFYWYRQILGQKVEFLVSFYNNEISEKSEIFDDQFSVERPDGSNFTLKIRSTKLEDSAMYFCASSVGTPDQETQYFGPGTRLLVL.

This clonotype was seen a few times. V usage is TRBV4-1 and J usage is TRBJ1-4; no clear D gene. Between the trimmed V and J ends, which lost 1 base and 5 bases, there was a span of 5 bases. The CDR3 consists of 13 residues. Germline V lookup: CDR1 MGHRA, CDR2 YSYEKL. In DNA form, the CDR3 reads TGCGCCAGCAGCCAAGCTGTGAATGAAAAACTGTTTTTT. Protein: CASSQAVNEKLFF.

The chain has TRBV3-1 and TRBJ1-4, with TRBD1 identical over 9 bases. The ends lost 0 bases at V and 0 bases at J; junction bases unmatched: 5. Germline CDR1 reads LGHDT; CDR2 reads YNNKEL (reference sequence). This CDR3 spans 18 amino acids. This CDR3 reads CASSQEGTGISTNEKLFF. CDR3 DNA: TGTGCCAGCAGCCAAGAAGGGACAGGGATCTCAACTAATGAAAAACTGTTTTTT.

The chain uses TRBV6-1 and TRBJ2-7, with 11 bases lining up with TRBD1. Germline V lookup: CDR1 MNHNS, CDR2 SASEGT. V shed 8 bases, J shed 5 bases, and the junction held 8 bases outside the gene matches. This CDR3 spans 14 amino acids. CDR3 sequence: CASGDRDRGDEQYF. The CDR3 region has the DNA TGTGCCAGCGGCGACCGGGACAGGGGGGACGAGCAGTACTTC.

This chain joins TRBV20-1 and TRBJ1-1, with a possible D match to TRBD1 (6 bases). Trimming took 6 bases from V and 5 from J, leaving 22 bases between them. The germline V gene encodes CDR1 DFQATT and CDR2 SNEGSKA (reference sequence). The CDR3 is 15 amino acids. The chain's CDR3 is CSASGRGGSRTEAFF. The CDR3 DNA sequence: TGCAGTGCCTCCGGAAGGGGGGGGAGCCGGACTGAAGCTTTCTTT.

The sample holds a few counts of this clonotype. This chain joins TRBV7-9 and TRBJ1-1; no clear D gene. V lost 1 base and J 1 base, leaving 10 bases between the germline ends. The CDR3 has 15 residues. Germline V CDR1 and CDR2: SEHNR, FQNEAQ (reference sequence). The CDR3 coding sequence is TGTGCCAGCAGCTTAGACCCGCGTACGAACACTGAAGCTTTCTTT. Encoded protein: CASSLDPRTNTEAFF.

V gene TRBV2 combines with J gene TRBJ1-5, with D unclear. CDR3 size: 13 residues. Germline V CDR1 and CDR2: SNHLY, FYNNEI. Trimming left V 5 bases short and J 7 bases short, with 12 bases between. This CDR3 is CASSRGGVQPQHF. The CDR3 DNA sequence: TGTGCCAGCAGTCGAGGTGGCGTACAGCCCCAGCATTTT.

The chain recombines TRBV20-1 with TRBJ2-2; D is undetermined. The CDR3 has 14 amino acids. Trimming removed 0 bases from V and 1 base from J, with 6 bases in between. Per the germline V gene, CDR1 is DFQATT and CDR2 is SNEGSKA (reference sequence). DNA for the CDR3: TGCAGTGCTAGAGACGCAAGGAACACCGGGGAGCTGTTTTTT. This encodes CSARDARNTGELFF.

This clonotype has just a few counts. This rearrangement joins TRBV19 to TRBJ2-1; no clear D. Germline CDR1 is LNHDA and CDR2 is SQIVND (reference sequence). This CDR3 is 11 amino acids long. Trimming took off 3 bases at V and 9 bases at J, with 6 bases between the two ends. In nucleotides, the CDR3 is TGTGCCAGTAGTATCAGGTCTGAGCAGTTCTTC. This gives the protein CASSIRSEQFF.

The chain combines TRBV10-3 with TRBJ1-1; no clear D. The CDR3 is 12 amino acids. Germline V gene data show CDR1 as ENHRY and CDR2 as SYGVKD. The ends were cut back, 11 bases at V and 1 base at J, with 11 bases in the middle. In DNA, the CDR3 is TGTGCCGTATTATCAGGGAACACTGAAGCTTTCTTT. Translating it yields CAVLSGNTEAFF.

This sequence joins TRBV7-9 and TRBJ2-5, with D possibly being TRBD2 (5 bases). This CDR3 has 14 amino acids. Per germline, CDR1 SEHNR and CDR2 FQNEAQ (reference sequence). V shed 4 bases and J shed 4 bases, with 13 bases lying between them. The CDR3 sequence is CASSSRPRGETQYF. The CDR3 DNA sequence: TGTGCCAGCAGCTCCCGCCCCCGGGGAGAGACCCAGTACTTC.

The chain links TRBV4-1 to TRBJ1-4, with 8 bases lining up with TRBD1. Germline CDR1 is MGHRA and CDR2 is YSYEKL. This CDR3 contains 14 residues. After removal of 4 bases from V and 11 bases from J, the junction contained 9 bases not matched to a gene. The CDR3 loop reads CASSPIQGAGKLFF. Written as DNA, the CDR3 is TGCGCCAGCAGCCCCATTCAGGGGGCGGGGAAACTGTTTTTT.

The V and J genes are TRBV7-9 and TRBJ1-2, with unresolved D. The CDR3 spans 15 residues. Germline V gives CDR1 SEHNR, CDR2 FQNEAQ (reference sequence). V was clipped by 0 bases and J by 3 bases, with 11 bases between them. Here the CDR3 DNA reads TGTGCCAGCAGCTTAGCGCGCGAGTTAGACTATGGCTACACCTTC. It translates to CASSLARELDYGYTF.

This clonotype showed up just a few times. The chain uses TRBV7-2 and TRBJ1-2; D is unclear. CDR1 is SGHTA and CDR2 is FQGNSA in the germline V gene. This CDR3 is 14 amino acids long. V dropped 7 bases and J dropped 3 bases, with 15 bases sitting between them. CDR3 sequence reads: CASNPSPPDYGYTF. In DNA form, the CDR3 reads TGTGCCAGCAACCCCTCACCCCCGGACTATGGCTACACCTTC.